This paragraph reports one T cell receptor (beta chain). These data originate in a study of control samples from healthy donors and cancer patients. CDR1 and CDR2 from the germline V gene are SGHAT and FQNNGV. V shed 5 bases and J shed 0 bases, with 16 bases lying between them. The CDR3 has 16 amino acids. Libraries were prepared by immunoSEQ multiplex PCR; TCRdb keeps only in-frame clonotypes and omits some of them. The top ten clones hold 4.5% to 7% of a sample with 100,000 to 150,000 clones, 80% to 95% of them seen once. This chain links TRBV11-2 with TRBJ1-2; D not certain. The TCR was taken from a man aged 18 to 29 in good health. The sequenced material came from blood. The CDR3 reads CASSHFLLIPNYGYTF. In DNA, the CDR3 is TGTGCCAGCAGCCACTTTTTGCTTATTCCTAACTATGGCTACACCTTC.